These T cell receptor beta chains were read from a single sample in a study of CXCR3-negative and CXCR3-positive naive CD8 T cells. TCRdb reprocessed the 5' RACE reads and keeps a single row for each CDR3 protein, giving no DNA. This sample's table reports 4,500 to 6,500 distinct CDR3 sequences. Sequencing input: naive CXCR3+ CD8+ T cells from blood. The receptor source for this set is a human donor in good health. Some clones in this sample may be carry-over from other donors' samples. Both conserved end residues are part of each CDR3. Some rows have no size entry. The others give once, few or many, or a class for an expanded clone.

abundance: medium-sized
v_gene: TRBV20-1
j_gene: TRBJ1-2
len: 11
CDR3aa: CSGRWTYGYTF

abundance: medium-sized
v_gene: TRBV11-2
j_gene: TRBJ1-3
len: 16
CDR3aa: CASSTTGPQPGNTIYF

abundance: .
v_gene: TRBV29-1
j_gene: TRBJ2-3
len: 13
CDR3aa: CSVIGGNSDTQYF

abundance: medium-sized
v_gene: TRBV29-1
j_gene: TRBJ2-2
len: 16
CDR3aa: CSVGTLGGRAPGELFF

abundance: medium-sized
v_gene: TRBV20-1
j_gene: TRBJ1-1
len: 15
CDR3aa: CSAPKGDRLNTEAFF

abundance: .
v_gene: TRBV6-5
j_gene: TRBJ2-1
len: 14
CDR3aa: CASSPTSGYNEQFF

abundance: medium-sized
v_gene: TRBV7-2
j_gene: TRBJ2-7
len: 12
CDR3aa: CASSFGDYEQYF

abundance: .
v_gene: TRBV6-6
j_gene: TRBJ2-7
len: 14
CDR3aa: CASSFQGMDYEQYF

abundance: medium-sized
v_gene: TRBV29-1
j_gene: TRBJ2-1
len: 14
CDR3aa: CSVEGLAGINEQFF

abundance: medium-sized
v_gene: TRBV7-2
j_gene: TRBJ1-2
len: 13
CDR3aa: CASSFTGEGGYTF

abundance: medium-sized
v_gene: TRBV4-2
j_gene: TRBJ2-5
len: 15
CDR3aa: CASSQGPRDQETQYF

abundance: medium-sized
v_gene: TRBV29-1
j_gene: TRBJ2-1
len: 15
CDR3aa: CSVAPGTSGNNEQFF

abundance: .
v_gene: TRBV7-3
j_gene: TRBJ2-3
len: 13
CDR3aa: CASSPPSGDTQYF

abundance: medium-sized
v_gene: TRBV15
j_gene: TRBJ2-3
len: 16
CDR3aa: CATSRERDRNTDTQYF

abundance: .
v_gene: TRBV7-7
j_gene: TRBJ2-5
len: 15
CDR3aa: CASSPTGGGQETQYF

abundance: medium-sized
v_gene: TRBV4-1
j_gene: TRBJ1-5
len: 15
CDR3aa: CASRQDGGMDQPQHF

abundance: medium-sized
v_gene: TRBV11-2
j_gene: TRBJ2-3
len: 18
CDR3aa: CASSLFPIAGVSTDTQYF

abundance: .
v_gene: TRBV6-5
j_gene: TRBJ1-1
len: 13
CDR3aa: CASSPPLNTEAFF

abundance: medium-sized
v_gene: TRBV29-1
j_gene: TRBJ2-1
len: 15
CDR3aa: CSVDIAGMTYNEQFF

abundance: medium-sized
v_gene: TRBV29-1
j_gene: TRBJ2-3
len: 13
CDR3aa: CSVELGDTDTQYF

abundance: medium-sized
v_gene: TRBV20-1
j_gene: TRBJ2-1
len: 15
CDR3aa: CSARDRDRDYNEQFF

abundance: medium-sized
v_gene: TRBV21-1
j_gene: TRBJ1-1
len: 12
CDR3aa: CASLPDAGEAFF

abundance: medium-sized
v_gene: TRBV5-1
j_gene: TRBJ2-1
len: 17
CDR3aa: CASIKNLAGLQDNEQFF

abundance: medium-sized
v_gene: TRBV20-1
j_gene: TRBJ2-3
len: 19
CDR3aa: CSASPPGLAGGVNTDTQYF

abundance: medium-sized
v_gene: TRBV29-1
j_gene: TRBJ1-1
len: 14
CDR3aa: CSVYEFEGNTEAFF

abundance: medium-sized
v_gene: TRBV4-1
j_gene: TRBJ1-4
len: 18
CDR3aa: CASSQGPPGTGGNEKLFF

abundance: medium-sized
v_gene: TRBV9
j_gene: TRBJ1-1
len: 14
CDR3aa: CASSVGSVDTEAFF

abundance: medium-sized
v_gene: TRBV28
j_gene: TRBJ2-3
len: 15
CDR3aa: CASSLGSGSTDTQYF

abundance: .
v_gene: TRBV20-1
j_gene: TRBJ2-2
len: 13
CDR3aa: CSARVTNTGELFF

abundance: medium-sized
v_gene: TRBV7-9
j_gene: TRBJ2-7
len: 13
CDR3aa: CASSLAGPYEQYF

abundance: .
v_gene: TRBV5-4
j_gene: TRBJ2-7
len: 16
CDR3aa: CASNMAGQHEHYEQYF

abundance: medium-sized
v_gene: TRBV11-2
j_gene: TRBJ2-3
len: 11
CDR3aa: CASSFDDTQYF

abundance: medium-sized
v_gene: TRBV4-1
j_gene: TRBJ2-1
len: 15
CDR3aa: CASSQDRSSYNEQFF

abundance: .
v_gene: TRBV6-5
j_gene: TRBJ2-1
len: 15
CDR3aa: CASSYVFGLDNEQFF

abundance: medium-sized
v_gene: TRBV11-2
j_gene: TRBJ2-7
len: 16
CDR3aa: CASSLDWDRPPGEQYF

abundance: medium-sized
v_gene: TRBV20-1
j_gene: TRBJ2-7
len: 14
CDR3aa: CSASGLAGGYEQYF

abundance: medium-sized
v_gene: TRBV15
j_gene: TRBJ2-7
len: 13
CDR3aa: CATSRDPPYEQYF

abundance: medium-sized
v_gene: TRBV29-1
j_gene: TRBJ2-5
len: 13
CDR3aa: CSLQTASQETQYF

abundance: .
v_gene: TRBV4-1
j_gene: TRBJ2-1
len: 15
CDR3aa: CASSQALNSYNEQFF

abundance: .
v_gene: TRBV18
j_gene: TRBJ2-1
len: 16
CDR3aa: CASSSSGGRPHNEQFF

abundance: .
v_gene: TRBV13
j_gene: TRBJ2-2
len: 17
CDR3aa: CASRPGQGYSYTGELFF

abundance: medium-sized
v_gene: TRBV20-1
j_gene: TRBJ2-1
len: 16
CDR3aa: CSARDSREGDYNEQFF